Described below is a single TCR beta chain sequence and its context. What this receptor recognizes is not known. The input lacks base qualities; no much larger clone sits a single base away. The immunoSEQ Assay, a bias-controlled multiplex PCR, was used to amplify TCRbeta CDR3 regions from genomic DNA. In the source study's methods: The number of nucleated cells in each sample was estimated by amplification of reference gene primers within the assay. To quantify the absolute abundance of each unique TCRbeta CDR3 rearrangement, sequence reads were collapsed and filtered. For each sample, productive Simpson clonality was calculated as the square root of Simpson's diversity index over productive rearrangements. The table was pulled from immuneACCESS by TCRdb, which kept in-frame rearrangements only. Such tables lose some clones; where checked, under half of the loss comes from unresolved V genes, and the rest has no known cause. V, J and clone size reflect that table, while D and trimming were determined from the DNA. Here the sample has roughly 140,000 clones; 80% to 90% occur a single time. Roughly 15% of the sample goes to the ten largest clones.

The sample belongs to a study of blood T cell repertoires in COVID-19 (dated by TCRdb to between 2020 and 2021). About the study as a whole: Collaborator samples came from the United States, Italy and Spain and covered acute and convalescent phases of COVID-19. Samples were obtained from the ongoing ImmuneRACE study (first 160 participants) and from about 1,300 subjects provided by 6 global collaborators. The material from the prospective study consisted of cDNA or gDNA derived from T cells, B-cell-depleted T cells, or PBMCs. Subjects who had been exposed to COVID-19, were actively infected with it, or had recovered from it provided the deeply sampled blood TCRbeta repertoires that made up the dataset. The repertoires were released in a freely available public database intended as a resource for research on the immune response to SARS-CoV-2. Where available, HLA class I and class II types were obtained from metadata supplied by the sample provider rather than from assay-based typing. The sample metadata nearly always contained a de-identified subject ID, COVID-19 status, age in years and sex. The paper as a whole reports these results and caveats: The amount of clinical and demographic metadata varied by source and participant and was provided uncurated.

Looking up the germline V gene (reference sequence) yields CDR1 SGHNT and CDR2 YYREEE. V is cut by 4 bases and J by 5 bases, and the space between the germline ends is 10 bases. There are 13 amino acids in the CDR3, from cysteine to phenylalanine inclusive. Solely the CDR3 DNA is kept, with 39 bases framed from the first base. Each collaborating institution followed its own protocols to collect whole blood in K2EDTA tubes. For TCRbeta analysis, collaborators shipped samples in one of three forms: frozen whole blood, isolated PBMCs, or DNA extracted from either of those sample types. The chain uses TRBV5-4 and TRBJ1-5, with the D gene too uncertain to name. Sequencing used peripheral blood. The clonotype comes from a woman aged 40 to 50 with acute or convalescent COVID-19. The CDR3: CASSPGYDQPQHF. At the DNA level, the sequence is TGTGCCAGCAGCCCAGGATACGATCAGCCCCAGCATTTT.